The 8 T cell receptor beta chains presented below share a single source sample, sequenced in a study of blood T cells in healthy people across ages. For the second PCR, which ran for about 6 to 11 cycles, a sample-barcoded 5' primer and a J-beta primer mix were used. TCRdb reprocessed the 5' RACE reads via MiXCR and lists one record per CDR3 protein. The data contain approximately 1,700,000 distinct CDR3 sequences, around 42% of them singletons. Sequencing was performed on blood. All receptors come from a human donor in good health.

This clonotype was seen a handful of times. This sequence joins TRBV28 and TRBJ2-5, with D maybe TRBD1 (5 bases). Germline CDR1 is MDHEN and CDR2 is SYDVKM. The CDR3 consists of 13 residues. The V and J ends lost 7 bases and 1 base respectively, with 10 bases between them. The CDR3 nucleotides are TGTGCCAGCATAGACAGATCCCAAGAGACCCAGTACTTC. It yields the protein CASIDRSQETQYF.

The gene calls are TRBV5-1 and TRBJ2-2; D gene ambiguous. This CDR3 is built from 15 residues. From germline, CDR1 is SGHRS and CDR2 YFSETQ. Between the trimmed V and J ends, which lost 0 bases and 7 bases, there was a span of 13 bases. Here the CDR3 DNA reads TGCGCCAGCAGCTTGGATGGCCGAAGGGACGGGGAGCTGTTTTTT. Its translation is CASSLDGRRDGELFF. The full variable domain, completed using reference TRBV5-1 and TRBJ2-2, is KAGVTQTPRYLIKTRGQQVTLSCSPISGHRSVSWYQQTPGQGLQFLFEYFSETQRNKGNFPGRFSGRQFSNSRSEMNVSTLELGDSALYLCASSLDGRRDGELFFGEGSRLTVL.

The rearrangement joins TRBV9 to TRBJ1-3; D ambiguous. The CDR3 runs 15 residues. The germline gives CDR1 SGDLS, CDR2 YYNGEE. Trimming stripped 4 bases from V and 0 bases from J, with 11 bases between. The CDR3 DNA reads TGTGCCAGCAGCTCTACACCTTTCTCTGGAAACACCATATATTTT. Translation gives CASSSTPFSGNTIYF.

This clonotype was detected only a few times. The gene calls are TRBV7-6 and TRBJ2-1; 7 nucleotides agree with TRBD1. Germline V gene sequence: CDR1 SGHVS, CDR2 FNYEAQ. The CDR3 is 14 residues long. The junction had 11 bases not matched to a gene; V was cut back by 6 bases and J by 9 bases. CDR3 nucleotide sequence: TGTGCCAGCAGGGACAGGACGAGGAACGGTGAGCAGTTCTTC. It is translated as CASRDRTRNGEQFF.

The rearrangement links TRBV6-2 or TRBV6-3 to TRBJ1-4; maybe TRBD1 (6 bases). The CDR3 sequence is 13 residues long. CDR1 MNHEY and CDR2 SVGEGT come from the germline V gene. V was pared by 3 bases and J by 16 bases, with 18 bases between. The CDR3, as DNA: TGTGCCAGCAGTTATTATGCAAATCAGGGGAAGTTTTTT. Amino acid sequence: CASSYYANQGKFF.

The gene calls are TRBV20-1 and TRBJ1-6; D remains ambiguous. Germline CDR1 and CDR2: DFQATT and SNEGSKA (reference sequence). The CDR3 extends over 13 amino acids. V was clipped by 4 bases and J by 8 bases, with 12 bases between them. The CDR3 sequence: CSAIFSGDSPLHF. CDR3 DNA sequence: TGCAGTGCTATCTTTAGTGGTGATTCACCCCTCCACTTT.

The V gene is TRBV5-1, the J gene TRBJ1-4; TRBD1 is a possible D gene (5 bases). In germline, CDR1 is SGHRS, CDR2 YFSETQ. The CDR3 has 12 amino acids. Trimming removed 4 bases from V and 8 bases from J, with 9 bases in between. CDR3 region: CASSNKGEKLFF. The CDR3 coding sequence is TGCGCCAGCAGCAACAAGGGGGAAAAACTGTTTTTT. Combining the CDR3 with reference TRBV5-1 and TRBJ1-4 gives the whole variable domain KAGVTQTPRYLIKTRGQQVTLSCSPISGHRSVSWYQQTPGQGLQFLFEYFSETQRNKGNFPGRFSGRQFSNSRSEMNVSTLELGDSALYLCASSNKGEKLFFGSGTQLSVL.

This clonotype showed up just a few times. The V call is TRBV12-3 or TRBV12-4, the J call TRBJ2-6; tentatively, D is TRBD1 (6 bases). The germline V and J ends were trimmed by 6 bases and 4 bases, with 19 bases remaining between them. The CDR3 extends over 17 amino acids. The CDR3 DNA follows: TGTGCCAGCAGCTTCCGAGCCGGGACACGCGGGGCCAACGTCCTGACTTTC. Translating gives CASSFRAGTRGANVLTF.